A selection of T cell receptor beta chains follows, all from one sample in a study of T cells after yellow fever vaccination. MiXCR, run by TCRdb on the 5' RACE reads, gives a single entry per CDR3 protein. The data show about 340,000 distinct CDR3 sequences, 8.7% seen once. The input for sequencing was PBMCs, taken on the day of the first yellow fever vaccination. Receptors were obtained from a man between 18 and 29 years old who received the YFV17D yellow fever vaccine. Each CDR3 is given with its conserved first and last residue. The order of the fields is V gene, clone size, D gene, J gene, CDR3 protein, CDR3 DNA. The D gene is left open where the match is weak. Some rows mark clone size as missing; the rest say once, few, many or name a class of expanded clone.

>TRBV7-2|-|TRBD1|TRBJ2-2
CASRPQGAVDTGELFF
TGTGCCAGCAGACCACAGGGGGCAGTGGACACCGGGGAGCTGTTTTTT
>TRBV29-1|few|-|TRBJ1-2
CSVDLGYGYTF
TGCAGCGTTGACCTGGGCTATGGCTACACCTTC
>TRBV6-2/TRBV6-3|-|TRBD1|TRBJ1-5
CATRDRARYDQPQHF
TGTGCCACCCGAGACAGGGCACGGTATGATCAGCCCCAGCATTTT
>TRBV6-1|many|TRBD1|TRBJ2-3
CASRSDRGRTDTQYF
TGTGCCAGCAGATCGGACAGGGGTAGGACAGATACGCAGTATTTT
>TRBV6-2/TRBV6-3|few|TRBD1|TRBJ1-2
CASTQGLHYGYTF
TGTGCCAGCACACAGGGGCTCCACTATGGCTACACCTTC
>TRBV24-1|many|-|TRBJ2-5
CATSDWGEETQYF
TGTGCCACCAGTGATTGGGGGGAGGAGACCCAGTACTTC
>TRBV20-1|-|-|TRBJ1-5
CSASDIRGPSSSYQPQHF
TGCAGTGCTAGCGACATCAGAGGGCCGAGTTCTTCCTATCAGCCCCAGCATTTT
>TRBV7-3|many|-|TRBJ2-1
CASSVRGRDEQFF
TGTGCCAGCAGCGTCAGGGGTCGGGATGAGCAGTTCTTC
>TRBV12-3/TRBV12-4|-|TRBD1|TRBJ1-1
CASRETGVRTEAFF
TGTGCCAGCAGGGAGACAGGGGTACGCACTGAAGCTTTCTTT
>TRBV9|-|-|TRBJ1-1
CASSPADRPNTEAFF
TGTGCCAGCAGCCCTGCCGACAGACCGAACACTGAAGCTTTCTTT
>TRBV7-8|-|-|TRBJ2-5
CASSYLQGGQETQYF
TGTGCCAGCAGCTATCTCCAGGGGGGCCAAGAGACCCAGTACTTC
>TRBV6-1|-|TRBD1|TRBJ1-1
CASIQGGGTEAFF
TGTGCCAGCATTCAAGGGGGCGGAACTGAAGCTTTCTTT
>TRBV6-6|-|-|TRBJ2-1
CASSPPSLVLEFF
TGTGCCAGCAGTCCTCCCTCTCTAGTGTTAGAGTTCTTC
>TRBV12-3/TRBV12-4|few|TRBD1|TRBJ1-2
CASSIRQGNGYTF
TGTGCCAGCAGTATTCGACAGGGGAATGGCTACACCTTC
>TRBV12-3/TRBV12-4|-|-|TRBJ2-7
CASSLLGVSYEQYF
TGTGCCAGCAGTTTATTAGGGGTTTCCTACGAGCAGTACTTC